These 18 T cell receptor beta chains came from one sample sequenced in a study of CD8+ T cells in alopecia areata. Once RNA had been extracted, it was reverse transcribed into cDNA to act as the sequencing template. Clones were read by immunoSEQ multiplex PCR, and TCRdb kept only the in-frame ones, dropping some. The profile shows 150,000 to 200,000 clones, approximately 50% of them singletons. Treatment defined: oral pan-JAK inhibitor, 5-10 mg twice daily. Specimen: CD8+ T cells sorted from blood, collected at approximately week 51, from a patient treated with tofacitinib. These receptors all come from a human donor with alopecia areata.

The CDR3 region is CASSSTPENTGELFF. CDR3 in DNA: TGCGCCAGCAGCTCGACACCCGAGAACACCGGGGAGCTGTTTTTT. This chain connects TRBV5-1 to TRBJ2-2; D ambiguous. Trimming removed 3 bases at V and 1 base at J, with 10 bases between. Germline V gene lookup returns CDR1 SGHRS and CDR2 YFSETQ. There are 15 residues in the CDR3.

CDR3 amino acids: CAWSPMGQGGNEQFF. In DNA, the CDR3 is TGTGCCTGGAGCCCGATGGGACAGGGAGGCAATGAGCAGTTCTTC. The chain joins TRBV30 to TRBJ2-1, with 9 bases that match TRBD1. The CDR3 runs to 15 residues. With 3 bases clipped from V and 6 bases from J, the junction kept 9 bases outside the gene matches. CDR1 GTSNPN and CDR2 SVGIG come from the germline V gene (reference sequence).

The chain joins TRBV27 to TRBJ1-2; tentative D call: TRBD1 (5 bases). There are 13 residues in the CDR3. The ends were cut back, 2 bases at V and 8 bases at J, with 12 bases in the middle. Germline values: CDR1 MNHEY, CDR2 SMNVEV (reference sequence). The CDR3 here is CASSLAGFVGYTF. DNA for the CDR3: TGTGCCAGCAGTTTAGCAGGGTTCGTAGGCTACACCTTC.

This clone was detected only a few times. The rearrangement uses TRBV10-3 and TRBJ2-5; maybe TRBD2 (6 bases). With 9 bases removed from V and 0 bases from J, the gap between germline ends came to 11 bases. The CDR3 length is 13 residues. Germline values: CDR1 ENHRY, CDR2 SYGVKD. Here the CDR3 reads CAINRDYQETQYF. In nucleotides, the CDR3 is TGTGCCATTAACCGGGACTACCAAGAGACCCAGTACTTC.

The chain couples TRBV7-6 to TRBJ2-7, with 7 bases that match TRBD2. The CDR3 consists of 15 residues. Trimming cost V 2 bases and J 2 bases; bases outside gene matches: 6. Germline V gene data show CDR1 as SGHVS and CDR2 as FNYEAQ. The CDR3 DNA follows: TGTGCCAGCAGCTTATTGGGGGGGTCACCCTACGAGCAGTACTTC. As protein: CASSLLGGSPYEQYF.

The chain uses TRBV27 and TRBJ2-3; 7 bases fit TRBD2. J lost 3 bases, V lost 1 base, and 4 bases had no gene match. CDR3 length: 15 residues. Germline CDR1 and CDR2: MNHEY and SMNVEV (reference sequence). Here the CDR3 reads CASSLFAGVTDTQYF. Written as DNA, the CDR3 is TGTGCCAGCAGTTTATTTGCGGGGGTAACAGATACGCAGTATTTT.

This clone has a handful of counts. This sequence joins TRBV15 and TRBJ2-3; D unclear. The germline V and J ends were trimmed by 0 bases and 2 bases, with 3 bases remaining between them. The V gene's germline CDR1 is LNHNV and CDR2 YYDKDF (reference sequence). The CDR3 contains 13 residues. CDR3 nucleotides: TGTGCCACCAGCAGAGACCCCACAGATACGCAGTATTTT. Amino acids: CATSRDPTDTQYF.

Note on this clone: At one of its ends the junction is not consistent with the germline gene, which may arise from a read error. The chain couples TRBV7-9 to TRBJ2-7, with D tentatively TRBD1 (6 bases). CDR3 length: 10 amino acids. Germline CDR1 reads SEHNR; CDR2 reads FQNEAQ (reference sequence). The CDR3 region has the DNA TGTGCCAGCAGCCGCCGACAGGAGCCATTC. Translating gives CASSRRQEPF.

The J gene is TRBJ1-2, the V gene TRBV15, with a tentative D call TRBD1 (5 bases). Trimming cost V 1 base and J 0 bases, with 15 bases left between them. The CDR3 sequence is 17 residues long. CDR1 is LNHNV, CDR2 YYDKDF, per germline (reference sequence). The CDR3 sequence is CATSRGPRQNPNYGYTF. The CDR3 nucleotides read TGTGCCACCAGCAGAGGGCCCCGACAGAATCCTAACTATGGCTACACCTTC.

This chain uses TRBV4-2 with TRBJ2-2, with 9 nucleotides matching TRBD1. This CDR3 contains 16 residues. Germline CDR1 reads LGHNA; CDR2 reads YNFKEQ. Germline trimming cut 1 base from V and 7 bases from J; bases unmatched to any gene: 7. The CDR3 region has the DNA TGTGCCAGCAGCCAAGGGACAGGGGATGTCGGCGGGGAGCTGTTTTTT. Translating it yields CASSQGTGDVGGELFF.

At least ten counts were recorded for this clone. The rearrangement joins TRBV27 to TRBJ2-7; D not resolved. CDR3 size: 15 residues. The V gene's germline CDR1 is MNHEY and CDR2 SMNVEV (reference sequence). V was trimmed by 5 bases and J by 0 bases, leaving 14 bases between them. CDR3 DNA: TGTGCCAGCAGTCTGGTTGGCGTGAGCTCCTACGAGCAGTACTTC. Amino acids: CASSLVGVSSYEQYF.

This clone was detected once. The chain uses TRBV6-5 and TRBJ2-7; perhaps TRBD2 as D (6 bases). Trimming took off 0 bases at V and 7 bases at J, with 13 bases between the two ends. This CDR3 is built from 14 residues. The germline CDR1 and CDR2 sequences are MNHEY and SVGAGI. The CDR3 bases are TGTGCCAGCAGTTACTCGGGGGGTGTGGAGGAGCAGTACTTC. Translation gives CASSYSGGVEEQYF.

This clone was detected only a few times. The CDR3 spells CASSDPDRRITDTQYF. CDR3 nucleotides: TGCGCCAGCAGCGACCCGGACAGAAGGATTACAGATACGCAGTATTTT. The chain joins TRBV5-1 to TRBJ2-3; a weak D match, TRBD1 (6 bases). This CDR3 contains 16 residues. CDR1 and CDR2 (germline): SGHRS, YFSETQ. V lost 4 bases and J lost 3, with 18 bases in between. Together with reference TRBV5-1 and TRBJ2-3, the CDR3 gives the full variable domain: KAGVTQTPRYLIKTRGQQVTLSCSPISGHRSVSWYQQTPGQGLQFLFEYFSETQRNKGNFPGRFSGRQFSNSRSEMNVSTLELGDSALYLCASSDPDRRITDTQYFGPGTRLTVL.

This chain links TRBV11-2 with TRBJ2-7; either TRBD1 or TRBD2 may fit D (6 bases each). Germline CDR1 and CDR2: SGHAT and FQNNGV. This CDR3 region has 15 residues. Trimming took off 1 base at V and 2 bases at J, with 12 bases between the two ends. The CDR3 region is CASSLGAGEAYEQYF. The CDR3 DNA reads as TGTGCCAGCAGCTTAGGGGCAGGGGAGGCCTACGAGCAGTACTTC.

The sample holds a few counts of this clone. The CDR3 sequence: CASSMDRVYEQYF. Written as DNA, the CDR3 is TGTGCCAGCAGCATGGACAGGGTTTACGAGCAGTACTTC. The V call is TRBV6-5, the J call TRBJ2-7; 8 bases are shared with TRBD1. Germline CDR1 reads MNHEY; CDR2 reads SVGAGI. The junction had 5 bases not matched to a gene; V was cut back by 6 bases and J by 4 bases. This CDR3 is 13 amino acids long.

The V gene is TRBV5-1, the J gene TRBJ2-2; TRBD1 agrees at 9 bases. Germline assignment: CDR1 SGHRS and CDR2 YFSETQ. Trimming removed 4 bases from V and 6 bases from J; junction bases left unmatched: 7. This CDR3 has 15 amino acids. CDR3 region: CASSRADRGSGELFF. CDR3 in DNA: TGCGCCAGCAGCCGCGCCGACAGGGGGTCCGGGGAGCTGTTTTTT.

The chain combines TRBV13 with TRBJ2-7; TRBD1 matches at 7 bases. Germline-derived CDR1 and CDR2 are PRHDT and FYEKMQ (reference sequence). This CDR3 contains 14 residues. The ends lost 4 bases at V and 2 bases at J; junction bases unmatched: 5. DNA of the CDR3: TGTGCCAGCAGCTCCGGGACAGAAGCCTACGAGCAGTACTTC. It specifies CASSSGTEAYEQYF.

V gene TRBV29-1 combines with J gene TRBJ1-4; unclear D gene. Trimming stripped 6 bases from V and 6 bases from J, with 8 bases between. The germline V gene has CDR1 SQVTM and CDR2 ANQGSEA. The length of the CDR3 is 11 residues. The CDR3 DNA follows: TGCAGCGTCCATCTTGATGAAAAACTGTTTTTT. The encoded protein is CSVHLDEKLFF. The full variable domain, in which reference TRBV29-1 and TRBJ1-4 provide the parts outside the CDR3, is SAVISQKPSRDICQRGTSLTIQCQVDSQVTMMFWYRQQPGQSLTLIATANQGSEATYESGFVIDKFPISRPNLTFSTLTVSNMSPEDSSIYLCSVHLDEKLFFGSGTQLSVL.